These T cell receptor beta chains were read from a single sample in a study of blood T cell repertoires in COVID-19. Clones were sequenced by immunoSEQ multiplex PCR, and TCRdb holds only the in-frame ones, with some missing. The sample consists of around 88,000 clones, roughly 75% of them appearing once. The specimen sequenced was peripheral blood. The origin of the receptors is a man in his fifties or sixties who had recovered from COVID-19. The CDR3 runs from the conserved cysteine through the conserved F or W. Some rows have no size entry. The others give once, few or many, or a class for an expanded clone.

v_call clone_size cdr3_aa
TRBV7-4 - CASSLVGGTSSYEQYF
TRBV2 - CASSWTRMNTEAFF
TRBV7-6 - CASSLARAEQETQYF
TRBV5-4 - CASSIPGQALSYGYTF
TRBV30 - CAWTPLRSGFYGYTF
TRBV7-9 once CASSSGQGVRAFF
TRBV7-9 - CASSFGTGGYYEQYF
TRBV7-2 - CASSSDRVWTGELFF
TRBV7-8 - CASSPGLAASYEQYF
TRBV10-3 - CAISNREGAPQHF
TRBV6-5 - CASSYSMADRGSPLHF
TRBV2 - CASTRRGARDEQYF
TRBV16 - CASSQSEDTQYF
TRBV5-4 - CASSRSNDRNNSPLHF
TRBV2 - CASSETGGDSPLHF
TRBV5-5 large CASSPIAGVAETQYF
TRBV5-1 - CASSVRGIGTEAFF
TRBV11-2 - CASSFGGKNIQYF
TRBV5-1 - CASSLEGTGVQPQHF
TRBV27 - CASSSGGAEQYF
TRBV19 - CASSIGLAYEQYF
TRBV10-3 - CAISESNFEAFF
TRBV12-3/TRBV12-4 - CASSLRRTDTQYF
TRBV10-3 - CATQGAGNTIYF
TRBV3-1/TRBV3-2 - CASSPQTGGEAFF
TRBV27 - CASSFEGASGYTF
TRBV27 - CASSLSLAGGEQFF
TRBV21-1 - CASSHRVRTDTQYF
TRBV9 - CASSARQGLNEKLFF
TRBV28 - CASFRGGTDTGELFF
TRBV28 - CASSRPGTGHNEQFF
TRBV11-2 - CASSLVVPTHEQYF
TRBV30 - CAWSRDSYNYGYTF